The 25 T cell receptor beta chains presented below share a single source sample, sequenced in a study of OX40 agonist ivuxolimab in advanced cancers. Clones were read by immunoSEQ multiplex PCR, and TCRdb kept only the in-frame ones, dropping some. The table records around 80,000 clones, approximately 83% of them present only once. Sequences were derived from CD4+ or CD8+ T cells sorted from blood, sampled in a trial of the OX40 agonist ivuxolimab. Receptor source: an adult with an advanced solid tumor such as melanoma, head and neck, liver or kidney cancer.

V gene TRBV9 combines with J gene TRBJ2-7, with D perhaps assigned TRBD1 or TRBD2 (6 bases each). CDR3 length: 14 residues. V dropped 3 bases and J dropped 2 bases, with 12 bases sitting between them. Germline CDR1 reads SGDLS; CDR2 reads YYNGEE. CDR3 DNA sequence: TGTGCCAGCAGCGCCTCGGGGGCCGCCTACGAGCAGTACTTC. As protein: CASSASGAAYEQYF. The full variable domain, completed using reference TRBV9 and TRBJ2-7, is DSGVTQTPKHLITATGQRVTLRCSPRSGDLSVYWYQQSLDQGLQFLIQYYNGEERAKGNILERFSAQQFPDLHSELNLSSLELGDSALYFCASSASGAAYEQYFGPGTRLTVT.

V usage is TRBV7-3 and J usage is TRBJ2-3; D is undetermined. The V end was cut by 3 bases, the J end by 5 bases, with 9 bases between. CDR1 is SGHTA and CDR2 is FQGTGA in the germline V gene. There are 13 residues in the CDR3. The CDR3 region is CASSFIAKDTQYF. The CDR3 nucleotides read TGTGCCAGCAGCTTTATCGCGAAAGATACGCAGTATTTT.

The chain combines TRBV13 with TRBJ2-3; D may be TRBD2 (6 bases). Trimming left V 1 base short and J 0 bases short, with 11 bases between. The germline V gene encodes CDR1 PRHDT and CDR2 FYEKMQ (reference sequence). The CDR3 loop spans 16 amino acids. CDR3 DNA: TGTGCCAGCAGCTTAGCGGGGGTTCTTAGCACAGATACGCAGTATTTT. This sequence encodes CASSLAGVLSTDTQYF. Based on the CDR3 plus reference TRBV13 and TRBJ2-3, the full variable domain is AAGVIQSPRHLIKEKRETATLKCYPIPRHDTVYWYQQGPGQDPQFLISFYEKMQSDKGSIPDRFSAQQFSDYHSELNMSSLELGDSALYFCASSLAGVLSTDTQYFGPGTRLTVL.

The chain joins TRBV6-5 to TRBJ1-2, with D maybe TRBD1 (6 bases). The germline CDR1 and CDR2 sequences are MNHEY and SVGAGI. V lost 5 bases to trimming and J lost 0 bases, with 13 bases between them. The CDR3 contains 15 residues. In DNA form, the CDR3 reads TGTGCCAGCAGTCAACAGGGCAGGGCTAACTATGGCTACACCTTC. It specifies CASSQQGRANYGYTF.

The rearrangement joins TRBV6-6 to TRBJ2-7, with 10 bases aligning to TRBD1. The CDR3 contains 15 residues. The V gene's germline CDR1 is MNHNY and CDR2 SVGAGI (reference sequence). V shed 2 bases, J shed 5 bases, and the junction held 6 bases outside the gene matches. The CDR3 protein is CASSYGGTGANEQYF. In nucleotides, the CDR3 is TGTGCCAGCAGTTACGGAGGGACAGGGGCGAACGAGCAGTACTTC.

The chain couples TRBV5-1 to TRBJ1-5, with a tentative D call TRBD1 (6 bases). The CDR3 is 13 amino acids. V was pared by 5 bases and J by 6 bases, with 12 bases between. The V gene's germline CDR1 is SGHRS and CDR2 YFSETQ. Written as DNA, the CDR3 is TGCGCCAGCAGTCGTACAGGGACTCAGCCCCAGCATTTT. Its protein is CASSRTGTQPQHF.

This chain uses TRBV29-1 with TRBJ1-5; D unclear. With 5 bases removed from V and 3 bases from J, the gap between germline ends came to 11 bases. The germline V gene encodes CDR1 SQVTM and CDR2 ANQGSEA. The CDR3 is made up of 13 amino acids. CDR3 protein: CSVKEYNNQPQHF. In nucleotides, the CDR3 is TGCAGCGTTAAGGAATATAACAATCAGCCCCAGCATTTT.

CDR3 amino acids: CASSALPFNYGYTF. CDR3 sequence (DNA): TGTGCCAGCAGTGCCCTCCCATTCAACTATGGCTACACCTTC. This chain connects TRBV2 to TRBJ1-2; D unresolved. Germline V gene lookup returns CDR1 SNHLY and CDR2 FYNNEI. The CDR3 loop spans 14 amino acids. V was pared by 4 bases and J by 2 bases, with 11 bases between.

The rearrangement links TRBV7-9 to TRBJ2-7, with 7 bases aligning to TRBD2. The CDR3 consists of 17 residues. With V trimmed by 6 bases and J by 0 bases, 14 bases remained unmatched. Germline-derived CDR1 and CDR2 are SEHNR and FQNEAQ (reference sequence). The CDR3: CASRPFRGGSSSYEQYF. The CDR3 nucleotides read TGTGCCAGCAGACCCTTTAGGGGAGGGTCGAGCTCCTACGAGCAGTACTTC. Supplemented by reference TRBV7-9 and TRBJ2-7, the full variable domain reads DTGVSQNPRHKITKRGQNVTFRCDPISEHNRLYWYRQTLGQGPEFLTYFQNEAQLEKSRLLSDRFSAERPKGSFSTLEIQRTEQGDSAMYLCASRPFRGGSSSYEQYFGPGTRLTVT.

This clone was seen a single time. The chain has TRBV28 and TRBJ2-2, with 11 bases aligning to TRBD2. After removal of 3 bases from V and 0 bases from J, the junction contained 18 bases not matched to a gene. The CDR3 is made up of 22 amino acids. The V gene's germline CDR1 is MDHEN and CDR2 SYDVKM. Written as DNA, the CDR3 is TGTGCCAGCAGTTTTCGAGGCGGGCGTCTAGCGGGGGGTGCTCCGAACACCGGGGAGCTGTTTTTT. Translating it yields CASSFRGGRLAGGAPNTGELFF. The full variable domain, rest sourced from reference TRBV28 and TRBJ2-2, is DVKVTQSSRYLVKRTGEKVFLECVQDMDHENMFWYRQDPGLGLRLIYFSYDVKMKEKGDIPEGYSVSREKKERFSLILESASTNQTSMYLCASSFRGGRLAGGAPNTGELFFGEGSRLTVL.

The V and J genes are TRBV16 and TRBJ2-7; 7 bases are shared with TRBD2. Losses at the gene ends were 1 base for V and 2 bases for J; bases not matched to a gene: 5. CDR3 length: 15 amino acids. Germline V lookup: CDR1 KGHSY, CDR2 FQNENV. DNA for the CDR3: TGTGCCAGCAGCCAATGGGAGGGAATCCCCTACGAGCAGTACTTC. Translating it yields CASSQWEGIPYEQYF.

In its sample, this clone was seen once. This sequence joins TRBV7-3 and TRBJ1-1; D perhaps matches TRBD1 (5 bases). CDR3 length: 16 residues. The V gene's germline CDR1 is SGHTA and CDR2 FQGTGA. Trimming took off 3 bases at V and 2 bases at J, with 16 bases between the two ends. This CDR3 reads CASSFAGRAGNTEAFF. The CDR3 coding sequence is TGTGCCAGCAGCTTTGCAGGGAGAGCGGGCAACACTGAAGCTTTCTTT.

The rearrangement links TRBV5-5 to TRBJ1-3; weak D call: TRBD1 (5 bases). The CDR3 is made up of 16 amino acids. CDR1 SGHKS and CDR2 YYEKEE come from the germline V gene (reference sequence). Between the trimmed V and J ends, which lost 4 bases and 0 bases, there was a span of 14 bases. The CDR3 reads CASSRLGAHSGNTIYF. CDR3 bases: TGTGCCAGCAGCCGGCTCGGGGCCCACTCTGGAAACACCATATATTTT. Filled out from reference TRBV5-5 and TRBJ1-3, the complete variable domain reads DAGVTQSPTHLIKTRGQQVTLRCSPISGHKSVSWYQQVLGQGPQFIFQYYEKEERGRGNFPDRFSARQFPNYSSELNVNALLLGDSALYLCASSRLGAHSGNTIYFGEGSWLTVV.

This clone has just a few counts. J is TRBJ2-7 and V is TRBV5-1, with D perhaps assigned TRBD1 or TRBD2 (5 bases each). Trimming cost V 3 bases and J 4 bases, with 17 bases left between them. Per the germline V gene, CDR1 is SGHRS and CDR2 is YFSETQ. This CDR3 contains 15 residues. The CDR3 DNA reads TGCGCCAGCAGCTCCGGGGCAGGGATGGAATACGAGCAGTACTTC. This codes for CASSSGAGMEYEQYF.

V usage is TRBV5-1 and J usage is TRBJ2-1; 7 bases agree with TRBD1. The CDR3 has 20 residues. The V gene end was trimmed by 3 bases and the J gene end by 0 bases; junction bases not matched to a gene: 18. Germline loops: CDR1 SGHRS, CDR2 YFSETQ. CDR3 sequence reads: CASSSMGQGVRNSSYNEQFF. The CDR3 nucleotides read TGCGCCAGCAGCTCAATGGGGCAGGGGGTTAGAAACAGCTCCTACAATGAGCAGTTCTTC.

V gene TRBV5-8 combines with J gene TRBJ2-7; TRBD2 matches at 8 bases. Trimming at V came to 4 bases and at J to 1 base, leaving 7 bases not matched to a gene. Germline V gene data show CDR1 as SGHTS and CDR2 as YDEGEE. This CDR3 has 15 amino acids. CDR3: CASSRGAGGSYEQYF. The CDR3 DNA follows: TGTGCCAGCAGCCGGGGGGCGGGAGGTTCCTACGAGCAGTACTTC. Full variable domain (outside the CDR3, taken from reference TRBV5-8 and TRBJ2-7): EAGVTQSPTHLIKTRGQQATLRCSPISGHTSVYWYQQALGLGLQFLLWYDEGEERNRGNFPPRFSGRQFPNYSSELNVNALELEDSALYLCASSRGAGGSYEQYFGPGTRLTVT.

This chain joins TRBV4-2 and TRBJ2-5; possibly TRBD2 for D (7 bases). The V and J ends lost 6 bases and 4 bases respectively, with 21 bases between them. Germline values: CDR1 LGHNA, CDR2 YNFKEQ. The CDR3 is made up of 16 amino acids. The CDR3 bases are TGTGCCAGCAGTCCAAGGGGGGGCGCTATCCCAGAGACCCAGTACTTC. Protein sequence: CASSPRGGAIPETQYF.

In this sample, this clone turned up a few times. V and J are TRBV18 and TRBJ1-5, with TRBD1 matching over 9 bases. CDR1 and CDR2 from the germline V gene are KGHSH and LQKENI. V dropped 3 bases and J dropped 7; count of bases not matched to a gene: 7. This CDR3 has 15 residues. The CDR3 protein is CASSPTDRGYQPQHF. The CDR3 DNA sequence: TGTGCCAGCTCACCTACGGACAGGGGATACCAGCCCCAGCATTTT.

With respect to this clone: At one end, the junction sequence differs from germline, possibly due to a read error. CDR3 region: CAISDGRGTDTQYF. The CDR3 DNA reads as TGTGCCATCAGTGACGGGAGAGGAACAGATACGCAGTATTTT. The genes are TRBV6-5 and TRBJ2-3; D is possibly TRBD2 (6 bases). CDR1 and CDR2 (germline): MNHEY, SVGAGI. There are 14 residues in the CDR3.

This clone was observed once. V gene TRBV14 combines with J gene TRBJ2-5; D remains unclear. The CDR3 length is 13 residues. Germline V gene lookup returns CDR1 SGHDN and CDR2 FVKESK. Trimming removed 5 bases at V and 3 bases at J, with 10 bases between. CDR3: CASSLGNKETQYF. The CDR3 region has the DNA TGTGCCAGCAGCTTGGGGAATAAAGAGACCCAGTACTTC.

This clone came up once. This chain links TRBV5-5 with TRBJ1-2; D might be TRBD1 (5 bases). The CDR3 loop spans 15 amino acids. V lost 4 bases and J 3 bases, leaving 16 bases between the germline ends. Germline assignment: CDR1 SGHKS and CDR2 YYEKEE (reference sequence). This CDR3 is CASSDTGTRYYGYTF. CDR3 coding DNA: TGTGCCAGCAGCGATACCGGGACCCGGTACTATGGCTACACCTTC.

V usage is TRBV25-1 and J usage is TRBJ1-2, with D hard to call. The length of the CDR3 is 14 residues. Trimming stripped 2 bases from V and 8 bases from J, with 15 bases between. CDR1 and CDR2 from the germline V gene are MGHDK and SYGVNS. CDR3 region: CASSEATRSGGYTF. CDR3 bases: TGTGCCAGCAGTGAAGCAACGAGGTCTGGAGGCTACACCTTC.

This clone was seen more than once but under ten times. The V and J genes are TRBV4-1 and TRBJ2-7; no clear D. Trimming stripped 1 base from V and 5 bases from J, with 18 bases between. The CDR3 extends over 16 amino acids. The germline CDR1 and CDR2 sequences are MGHRA and YSYEKL. The CDR3 loop reads CASSQGSSARIHEQYF. The CDR3 bases are TGCGCCAGCAGCCAAGGGAGTTCGGCAAGAATCCACGAGCAGTACTTC.

This chain joins TRBV5-5 and TRBJ2-1; TRBD1 is a possible D gene (6 bases). From germline, CDR1 is SGHKS and CDR2 YYEKEE (reference sequence). The ends were cut back, 1 base at V and 0 bases at J, with 20 bases in the middle. The CDR3 contains 19 residues. In DNA, the CDR3 is TGTGCCAGCAGCTTGAGTAGCCGATACCAGGGGAGCTCCTACAATGAGCAGTTCTTC. Translating it yields CASSLSSRYQGSSYNEQFF.

The chain combines TRBV12-5 with TRBJ2-2; D remains unclear. Per the germline V gene, CDR1 is LGHNT and CDR2 is FRNRAP. This CDR3 is built from 11 residues. The CDR3 DNA follows: TGTGGGGTTAGGGAAACCGGGGAGCTGTTTTTT. Encoded protein: CGVRETGELFF.